The rows below give T cell receptor beta chains drawn from one sample of a study of T cell repertoires in cytomegalovirus infection. TCRdb reanalysed the reads using MiXCR and keeps one entry per CDR3 protein. The sample yields about 740,000 distinct CDR3 sequences, less than 40% seen once. Sample: PBMCs. These receptors all stem from a human donor in good health (CMV status not recorded). Some clones in this sample may be carry-over from other donors' samples. CDR3s include the opening cysteine and the closing phenylalanine or tryptophan. A D gene is named only where the DNA matches it firmly. The size entry is marked missing in some rows and otherwise reads once, few, many or a size class.

clone_size d_call j_call v_call cdr3_nt cdr3_aa
many - TRBJ1-4 TRBV7-8 TGTGCCAGCAGCTTAGTGCCAGGATCGGAATCTAATGAAAAACTGTTTTTT CASSLVPGSESNEKLFF
few - TRBJ1-5 TRBV18 TGTGCCAGCAAGACAGAGAGCAATCAGCCCCAGCATTTT CASKTESNQPQHF
few TRBD1 TRBJ2-7 TRBV6-1 TGTGCCAGCAGTGGATCCCGACAGGGGGAGCAGTACTTC CASSGSRQGEQYF
- - TRBJ2-3 TRBV7-2 TGTGCCAGCAGCCCTGAGTTAGATACGCAGTATTTT CASSPELDTQYF
- - TRBJ1-2 TRBV12-3/TRBV12-4 TGTGCCAGCAGTGGGTTAGACGGGTTCCGTAACTATGGCTACACCTTC CASSGLDGFRNYGYTF
- - TRBJ1-1 TRBV18 TGTGCCAGCTCACCACAGGGGATGGGCACTGAAGCTTTCTTT CASSPQGMGTEAFF
once TRBD1 TRBJ1-3 TRBV27 TGTGCCAGCAGTCGACTTGGACAGGGTATCTCTGGAAACACCATATATTTT CASSRLGQGISGNTIYF
- TRBD1 TRBJ2-7 TRBV28 TGTGCCAGCAGTTTCCAATCAACGACAGGGGCCAGTACCTACGAGCAGTACTTC CASSFQSTTGASTYEQYF
- - TRBJ1-2 TRBV12-3/TRBV12-4 TGTGCCAGCAGTGGAGGGGGGGAGGATGGCTACACCTTC CASSGGGEDGYTF
- - TRBJ1-1 TRBV20-1 TGCAGTGCTAGAGATTCGGGACACCCGGGCACTGAAGCTTTCTTT CSARDSGHPGTEAFF
few - TRBJ2-7 TRBV10-3 TGTGCCATCAGGGGCACTTACGAGCAGTACTTC CAIRGTYEQYF
few - TRBJ2-3 TRBV12-3/TRBV12-4 TGTGCCAGCAGTCGGGACCCAGAAACAGATACGCAGTATTTT CASSRDPETDTQYF
- TRBD2 TRBJ2-3 TRBV28 TGTGCCATCCAAGAGGGCGGGAGGGACCTCTACGCTACGCAGTATTTT CAIQEGGRDLYATQYF
- - TRBJ2-3 TRBV7-9 TGTGCCAGCAGCTACATCCTCGGGAGTGCAGATACGCAGTATTTT CASSYILGSADTQYF
- - TRBJ2-1 TRBV27 TGTGCCAGCAGCTATTCCCGGGCCTATGAGCAGTTCTTC CASSYSRAYEQFF
- TRBD1 TRBJ1-1 TRBV28 TGTGCCAGCAGTTTATACCGACAGGGGGTCCCAAACACTGAAGCTTTCTTT CASSLYRQGVPNTEAFF
- - TRBJ1-2 TRBV4-1 TGCGCCAGCAGCCAAGGAGGGTGGAGCTATGGCTACACCTTC CASSQGGWSYGYTF
- - TRBJ1-1 TRBV7-9 TGTGCCAGCAGCTCTAATAGGTTGAGGGGCGGCACTGAAGCTTTCTTT CASSSNRLRGGTEAFF
- - TRBJ1-1 TRBV28 TGTGCCAGCAGTACCCTTATCCCGGTCACTGAAGCTTTCTTT CASSTLIPVTEAFF
- TRBD1 TRBJ1-4 TRBV5-1 TGCGCCAGCAGCCGGACAGGGGAACGCGAAAAACTGTTTTTT CASSRTGEREKLFF
- - TRBJ1-2 TRBV6-6 TGTGCCAGCAGTTCTCCCCCAGGGGAGGGGCACTATGGCTACACCTTC CASSSPPGEGHYGYTF
- - TRBJ2-3 TRBV27 TGTGCCAGCAGTTGGCACAGACTAGATACGCAGTATTTT CASSWHRLDTQYF
few - TRBJ1-2 TRBV6-1 TGTGCCAGCAGTGAAGTGACGGGCCCCCCAACTAACTATGGCTACACCTTC CASSEVTGPPTNYGYTF
many - TRBJ2-3 TRBV6-1 TGTGCCAGCCAACTGGCGGACAGCACAGATACGCAGTATTTT CASQLADSTDTQYF
few TRBD1 TRBJ1-6 TRBV27 TGTGCCAGCAGTCCAGGGACAGGGAGTCCCCTCCACTTT CASSPGTGSPLHF
- TRBD2 TRBJ2-5 TRBV12-3/TRBV12-4 TGTGCCAGCAGTTTAGAGCTAGCGGGGGGCCTGTACCAAGAGACCCAGTACTTC CASSLELAGGLYQETQYF
few TRBD1 TRBJ1-2 TRBV7-9 TGTGCCAGCAGCTCTATATTGGACAGGCATGGCTACACCTTC CASSSILDRHGYTF
- - TRBJ2-1 TRBV7-2 TGTGCCAGCAGCTTAGAGCGGTGGCTGGGAAGGTACAATGAGCAGTTCTTC CASSLERWLGRYNEQFF
- - TRBJ2-1 TRBV19 TGTGCCAGTAGTATCATTTTCGGTGAGCAGTTCTTC CASSIIFGEQFF
- - TRBJ1-5 TRBV9 TGTGCCAGCAGCGTCGACGGTGGCTATCAGCCCCAGCATTTT CASSVDGGYQPQHF
- - TRBJ1-4 TRBV7-2 TGTGTCAGCAGCTTGGGCGGAGGGGGAGAAAAACTGTTTTTT CVSSLGGGGEKLFF
- - TRBJ2-7 TRBV4-1 TGCGCCAGCAGCCCGGGACCCCACTCCTACGAGCAGTACTTC CASSPGPHSYEQYF
- TRBD2 TRBJ2-1 TRBV20-1 TGCAGTGCCGTTAGCGGGAGTGCGAGCTACAATGAGCAGTTCTTC CSAVSGSASYNEQFF
- - TRBJ1-1 TRBV7-2 TGTGACAGCAGCTTAGCCCGGACATGGTCTACTGACGCTTTCTTT CDSSLARTWSTDAFF
many - TRBJ1-5 TRBV7-2 TGTGCCAGCAGCTTAGGTTCGGGGGGTAGCAATCAGCCCCAGCATTTT CASSLGSGGSNQPQHF
- TRBD2 TRBJ2-7 TRBV20-1 TGCAGTGCTGCCAGCCCAGAGGGAGGGCGATCCTACGAGCAGTACTTC CSAASPEGGRSYEQYF
- TRBD1 TRBJ1-3 TRBV4-2 TGTGCCAGCAGCCAAGCTACAGGGGTCTCTGGAAACACCATATATTTT CASSQATGVSGNTIYF
few - TRBJ2-7 TRBV7-2 TGTGCCAGCAGCTTAGATCGTCCGGGAACTTACTCCTACGAGCAGTACTTC CASSLDRPGTYSYEQYF
few - TRBJ1-3 TRBV30 TGTGCCTGGAGTGTATTAGGTTTCGACGGGTATCGGAACACCATATATTTT CAWSVLGFDGYRNTIYF
- - TRBJ2-1 TRBV19 TGTGCCAGTAGTATAGAAAGGGCTTTGTCGTCGGTCGAGCAGTTCTTC CASSIERALSSVEQFF
- - TRBJ2-1 TRBV19 TGTGCCAGTAGTATGAGAAGACAGATATACAATGAGCAGTTCTTC CASSMRRQIYNEQFF
many - TRBJ1-4 TRBV7-8 TGTGCCAGCAGCTTAGCGCTAGGCAGGGTCGGTGAAAAACTGTTTTTT CASSLALGRVGEKLFF
few - TRBJ1-5 TRBV20-1 TGCAGTGCTAGGTCTACTGAGGACAATCAGCCCCAGCATTTT CSARSTEDNQPQHF
- TRBD2 TRBJ2-3 TRBV6-6 TGTGCCAGCAGTGCTGGACTAGCGGGAGCGGAAGATACGCAGTATTTT CASSAGLAGAEDTQYF
few - TRBJ1-1 TRBV14 TGTGCCAGCAGCCAAGTACCGAACACTGAAGCTTTCTTT CASSQVPNTEAFF
- TRBD1 TRBJ1-2 TRBV20-1 TGCAGTGCGCCAGCCCCGGGACAGGGGAACTATGGCTACACCTTC CSAPAPGQGNYGYTF
- TRBD1 TRBJ2-5 TRBV27 TGTGCCAGCAGCCAGGACAGGGGAACAGAGACCCAGTACTTC CASSQDRGTETQYF
- - TRBJ2-3 TRBV20-1 TGCAGTGTAGGTGAGGGACACACAGATACGCAGTATTTT CSVGEGHTDTQYF
- - TRBJ1-4 TRBV10-2 TGCGCCAGCAGTGCCAAACTTGAAAAACTGTTTTTT CASSAKLEKLFF
many - TRBJ1-1 TRBV3-1 TGTGCCAGCAGTCTCAGGACCGGAGAAGCTTTCTTT CASSLRTGEAFF
- TRBD1 TRBJ2-7 TRBV12-3/TRBV12-4 TGTGCCAGCAGTATCCTCGGGACAGGGTACTCCTACGAGCAGTACTTC CASSILGTGYSYEQYF
few TRBD2 TRBJ2-1 TRBV5-1 TGCGCCAGCAGCTCGTCCGGGACTAGCGGGAATGAGCAGTTCTTC CASSSSGTSGNEQFF
- TRBD1 TRBJ1-1 TRBV6-2/TRBV6-3 TGTGCCAGCAGTTATGCCCACAGGGGAGTCACTGAAGCTTTCTTT CASSYAHRGVTEAFF
- TRBD1 TRBJ2-7 TRBV19 TGTGCCAGTAGTAAAATGGTCGGGACAGGATCCAACGAGCAGTACTTC CASSKMVGTGSNEQYF
- - TRBJ2-3 TRBV19 TGTGCCACTTCCCGGGGTTCTAGGGATACGCAGTATTTT CATSRGSRDTQYF
few - TRBJ1-5 TRBV19 TGTGCCAGTAGTTGGTTGACGGTCGATCAGCCCCAGCATTTT CASSWLTVDQPQHF
- - TRBJ2-3 TRBV28 TGTGCCAGCAGTCAACTTCATAACCGCCCCGACAGTCAGGTTGAAGATACGCAGTATTTT CASSQLHNRPDSQVEDTQYF
- - TRBJ1-2 TRBV29-1 TGCAGCGTTGGTGGACAAGCCTATGGCTACACCTTC CSVGGQAYGYTF
- TRBD1 TRBJ1-6 TRBV28 TGTGCCACCGTGACAGGGCTGGGGCCCCTCCACTTT CATVTGLGPLHF
- - TRBJ2-7 TRBV24-1 TGTGCCACCGCTAGCACGGCTACCTACGAGCAGTACTTC CATASTATYEQYF